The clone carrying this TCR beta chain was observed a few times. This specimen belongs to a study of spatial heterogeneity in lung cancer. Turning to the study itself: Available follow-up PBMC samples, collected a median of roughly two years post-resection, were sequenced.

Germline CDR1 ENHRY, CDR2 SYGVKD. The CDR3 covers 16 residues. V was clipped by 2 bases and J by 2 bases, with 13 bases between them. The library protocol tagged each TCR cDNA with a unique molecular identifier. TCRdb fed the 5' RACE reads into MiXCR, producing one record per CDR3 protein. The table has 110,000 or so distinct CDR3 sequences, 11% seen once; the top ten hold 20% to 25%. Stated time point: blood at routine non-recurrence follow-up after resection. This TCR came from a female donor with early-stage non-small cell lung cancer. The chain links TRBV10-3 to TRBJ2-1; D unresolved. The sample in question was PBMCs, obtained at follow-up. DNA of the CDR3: TGTGCCATCAGTGAGCCCGGGCTAGTGACCTACAATGAGCAGTTCTTC. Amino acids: CAISEPGLVTYNEQFF.